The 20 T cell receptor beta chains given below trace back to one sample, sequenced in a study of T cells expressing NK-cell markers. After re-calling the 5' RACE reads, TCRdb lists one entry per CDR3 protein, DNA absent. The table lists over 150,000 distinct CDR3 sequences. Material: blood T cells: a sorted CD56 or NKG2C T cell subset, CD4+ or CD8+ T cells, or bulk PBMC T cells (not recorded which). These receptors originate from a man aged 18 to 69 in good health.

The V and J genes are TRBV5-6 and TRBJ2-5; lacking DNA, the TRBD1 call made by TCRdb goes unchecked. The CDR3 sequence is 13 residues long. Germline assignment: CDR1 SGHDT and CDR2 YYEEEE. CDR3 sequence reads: CASSFLDTGTQYF.

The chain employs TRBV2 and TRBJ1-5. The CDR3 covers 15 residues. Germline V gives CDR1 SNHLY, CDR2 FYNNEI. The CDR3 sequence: CASSEALRGNQPQHF.

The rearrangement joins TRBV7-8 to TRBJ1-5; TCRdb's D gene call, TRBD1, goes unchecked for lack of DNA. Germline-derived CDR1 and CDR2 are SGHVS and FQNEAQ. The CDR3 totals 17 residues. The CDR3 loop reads CASSTRAWTVEGQPQHF.

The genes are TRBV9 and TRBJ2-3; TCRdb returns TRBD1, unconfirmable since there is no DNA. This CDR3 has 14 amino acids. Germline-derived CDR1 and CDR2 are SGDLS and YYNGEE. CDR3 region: CASSVVAPSHTQYF.

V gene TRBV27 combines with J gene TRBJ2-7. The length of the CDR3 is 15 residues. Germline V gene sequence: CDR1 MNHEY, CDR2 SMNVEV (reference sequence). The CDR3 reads CASSLLWSTRYEQYF.

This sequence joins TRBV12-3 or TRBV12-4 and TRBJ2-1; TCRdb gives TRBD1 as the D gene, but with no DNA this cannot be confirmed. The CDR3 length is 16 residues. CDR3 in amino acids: CASKSSGGSSYNEQFF.

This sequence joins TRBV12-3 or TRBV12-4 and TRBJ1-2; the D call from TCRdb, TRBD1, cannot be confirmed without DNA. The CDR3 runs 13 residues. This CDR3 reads CASSLTGSSGYTF.

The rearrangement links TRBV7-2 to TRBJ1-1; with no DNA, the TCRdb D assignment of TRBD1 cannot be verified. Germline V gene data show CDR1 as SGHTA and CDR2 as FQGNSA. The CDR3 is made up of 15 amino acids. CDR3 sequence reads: CASSQWGGLDTEAFF.

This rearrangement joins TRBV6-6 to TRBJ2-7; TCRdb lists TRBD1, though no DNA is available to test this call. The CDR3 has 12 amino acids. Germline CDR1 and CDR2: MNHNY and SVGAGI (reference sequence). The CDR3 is CASSPNGGVKYF.

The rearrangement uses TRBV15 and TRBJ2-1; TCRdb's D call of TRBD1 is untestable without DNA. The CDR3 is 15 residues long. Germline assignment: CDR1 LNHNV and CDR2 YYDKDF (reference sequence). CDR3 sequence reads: CATSRVGGSNNEQFF.

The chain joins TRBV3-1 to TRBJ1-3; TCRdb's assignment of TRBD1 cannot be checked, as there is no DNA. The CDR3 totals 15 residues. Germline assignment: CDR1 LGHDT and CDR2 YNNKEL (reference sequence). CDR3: CASTQKRGPGNTIYF. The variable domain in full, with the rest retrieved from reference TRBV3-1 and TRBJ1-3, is DTAVSQTPKYLVTQMGNDKSIKCEQNLGHDTMYWYKQDSKKFLKIMFSYNNKELIINETVPNRFSPKSPDKAHLNLHINSLELGDSAVYFCASTQKRGPGNTIYFGEGSWLTVV.

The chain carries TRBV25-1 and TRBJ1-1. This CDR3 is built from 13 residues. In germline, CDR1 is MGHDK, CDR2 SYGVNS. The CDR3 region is CASSTGSRTEAFF.

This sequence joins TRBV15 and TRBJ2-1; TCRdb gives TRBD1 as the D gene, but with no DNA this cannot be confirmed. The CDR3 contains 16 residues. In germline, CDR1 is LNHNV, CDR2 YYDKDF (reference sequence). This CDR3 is CATSEKPGQSLNEQFF. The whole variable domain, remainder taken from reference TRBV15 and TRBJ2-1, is DAMVIQNPRYQVTQFGKPVTLSCSQTLNHNVMYWYQQKSSQAPKLLFHYYDKDFNNEADTPDNFQSRRPNTSFCFLDIRSPGLGDTAMYLCATSEKPGQSLNEQFFGPGTRLTVL.

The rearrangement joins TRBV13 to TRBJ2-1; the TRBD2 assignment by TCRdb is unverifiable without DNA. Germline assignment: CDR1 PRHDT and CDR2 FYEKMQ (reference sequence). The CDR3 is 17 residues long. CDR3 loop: CASSLEGGSGVLNEQFF.

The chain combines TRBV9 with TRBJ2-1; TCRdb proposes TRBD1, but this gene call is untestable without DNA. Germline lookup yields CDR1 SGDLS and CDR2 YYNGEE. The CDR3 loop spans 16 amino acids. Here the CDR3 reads CASSVGGGQGLSEQFF. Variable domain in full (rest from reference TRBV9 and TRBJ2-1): DSGVTQTPKHLITATGQRVTLRCSPRSGDLSVYWYQQSLDQGLQFLIQYYNGEERAKGNILERFSAQQFPDLHSELNLSSLELGDSALYFCASSVGGGQGLSEQFFGPGTRLTVL.

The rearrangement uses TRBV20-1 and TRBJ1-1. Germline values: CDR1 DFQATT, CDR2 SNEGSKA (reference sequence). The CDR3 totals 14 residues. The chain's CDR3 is CSARDFMDGPEAFF.

The chain's CDR3 is CASSFSEDTDTQYF. This chain joins TRBV7-3 and TRBJ2-3. The germline CDR1 and CDR2 sequences are SGHTA and FQGTGA. CDR3 length equals 14 residues.

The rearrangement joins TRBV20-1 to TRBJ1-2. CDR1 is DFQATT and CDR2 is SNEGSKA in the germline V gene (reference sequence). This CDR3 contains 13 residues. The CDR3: CSARGKTNYGYTF.

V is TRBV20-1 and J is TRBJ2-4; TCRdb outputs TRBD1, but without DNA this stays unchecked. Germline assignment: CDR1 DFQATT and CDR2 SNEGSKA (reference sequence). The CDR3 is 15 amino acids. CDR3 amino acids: CSAMDRALAKNIQYF.

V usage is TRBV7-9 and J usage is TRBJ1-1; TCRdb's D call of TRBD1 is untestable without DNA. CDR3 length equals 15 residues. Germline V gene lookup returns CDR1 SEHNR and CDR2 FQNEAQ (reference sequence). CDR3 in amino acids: CASSSNDRGRTEAFF.